This T cell receptor beta chain came from a study of CD8 T cells in ankylosing spondylitis. Findings of the study overall: There was reportedly significant enrichment of clones that were disease-linked in matched ankylosing spondylitis synovial fluid. In peripheral blood, disease-linked CD8+ clones occurred at relatively low frequencies. Apparently characteristic of ankylosing spondylitis blood was a TCR beta motif (eight highly homologous variants). Both synovial fluid and blood in reactive arthritis had previously been reported to carry some motif variants.

Worth noting for this clonotype: What it binds is not known.

Scientists made TCR beta libraries using quantitative 5'-RACE with molecular barcodes. TCRdb fed the 5' RACE reads into MiXCR, producing one record per CDR3 protein. The data show 700,000 to 850,000 distinct CDR3 sequences, 10% to 15% seen once. The V gene's germline CDR1 is SEHNR and CDR2 FQNEAQ (reference sequence). This CDR3 has 14 amino acids. V was trimmed by 1 base and J by 2 bases, leaving 9 bases between them. The sample consisted of blood, either unsorted or a sorted T cell fraction (not recorded which). The chain recombines TRBV7-9 with TRBJ2-7; D gene unclear. The TCR originated in a male donor with ankylosing spondylitis. CDR3 sequence: CASSLGVGPYEQYF. As DNA, the CDR3 is TGTGCCAGCAGCTTAGGGGTAGGTCCCTACGAGCAGTACTTC.